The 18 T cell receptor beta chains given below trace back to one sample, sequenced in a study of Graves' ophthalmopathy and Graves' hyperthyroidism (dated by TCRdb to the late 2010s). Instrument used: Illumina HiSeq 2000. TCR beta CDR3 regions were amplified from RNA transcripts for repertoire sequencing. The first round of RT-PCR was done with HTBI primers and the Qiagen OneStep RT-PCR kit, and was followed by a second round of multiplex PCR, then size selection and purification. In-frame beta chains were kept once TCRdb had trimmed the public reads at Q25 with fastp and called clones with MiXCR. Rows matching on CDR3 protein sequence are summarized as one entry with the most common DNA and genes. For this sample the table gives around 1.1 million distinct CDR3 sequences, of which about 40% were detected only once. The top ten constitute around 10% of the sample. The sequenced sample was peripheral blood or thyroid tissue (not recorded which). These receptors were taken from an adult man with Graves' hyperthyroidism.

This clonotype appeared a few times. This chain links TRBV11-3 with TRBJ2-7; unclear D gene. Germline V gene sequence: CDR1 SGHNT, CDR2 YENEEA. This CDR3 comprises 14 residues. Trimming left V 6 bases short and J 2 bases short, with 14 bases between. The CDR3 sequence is CASSSRTSPYEQYF. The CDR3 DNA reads TGTGCCAGCAGTTCCCGGACGTCCCCCTACGAGCAGTACTTC.

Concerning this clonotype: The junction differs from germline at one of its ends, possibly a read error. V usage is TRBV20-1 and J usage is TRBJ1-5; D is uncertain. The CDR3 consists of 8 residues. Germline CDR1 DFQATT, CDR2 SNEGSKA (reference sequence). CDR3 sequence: CSAPIGSF. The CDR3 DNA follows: TGCAGTGCTCCCATCGGGAGTTTT.

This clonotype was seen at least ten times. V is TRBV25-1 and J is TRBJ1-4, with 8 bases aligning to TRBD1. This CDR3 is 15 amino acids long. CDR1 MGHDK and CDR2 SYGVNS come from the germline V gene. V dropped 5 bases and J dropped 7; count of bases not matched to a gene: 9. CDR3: CASSTGGAAIEKLFF. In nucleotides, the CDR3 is TGTGCCAGCAGTACAGGGGGAGCGGCCATTGAAAAACTGTTTTTT. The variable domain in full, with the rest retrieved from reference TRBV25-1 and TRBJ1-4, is EADIYQTPRYLVIGTGKKITLECSQTMGHDKMYWYQQDPGMELHLIHYSYGVNSTEKGDLSSESTVSRIRTEHFPLTLESARPSHTSQYLCASSTGGAAIEKLFFGSGTQLSVL.

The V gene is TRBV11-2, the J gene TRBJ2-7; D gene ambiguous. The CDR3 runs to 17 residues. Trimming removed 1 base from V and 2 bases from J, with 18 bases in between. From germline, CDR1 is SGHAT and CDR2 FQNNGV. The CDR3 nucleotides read TGTGCCAGCAGCTTAGGGTTGTCCGACTTAAGTCCCTACGAGCAGTACTTC. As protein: CASSLGLSDLSPYEQYF.

The CDR3 DNA sequence: TGTGCCAGCAGAGGATCACAGGGGGCCTACGAGACCCAGTACTTC. It translates to CASRGSQGAYETQYF. This chain connects TRBV6-5 to TRBJ2-5, with TRBD1 identical over 9 bases. With 6 bases clipped from V and 5 bases from J, the junction kept 10 bases outside the gene matches. The CDR3 totals 15 residues. Germline V gene lookup returns CDR1 MNHEY and CDR2 SVGAGI.

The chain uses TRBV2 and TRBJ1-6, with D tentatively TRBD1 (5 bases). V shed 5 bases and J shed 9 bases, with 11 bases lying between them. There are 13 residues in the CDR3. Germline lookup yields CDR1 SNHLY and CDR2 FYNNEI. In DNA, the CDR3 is TGTGCCAGCAGTATGGGGGAACCTTCACCCCTCCACTTT. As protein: CASSMGEPSPLHF.

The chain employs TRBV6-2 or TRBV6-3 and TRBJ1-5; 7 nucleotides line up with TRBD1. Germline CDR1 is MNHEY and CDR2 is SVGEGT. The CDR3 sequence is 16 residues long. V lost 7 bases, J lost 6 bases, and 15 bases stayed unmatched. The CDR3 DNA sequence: TGTGCCAGCACCGTGGATGACAGGGCTAGCGGTCAGCCCCAGCATTTT. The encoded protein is CASTVDDRASGQPQHF.

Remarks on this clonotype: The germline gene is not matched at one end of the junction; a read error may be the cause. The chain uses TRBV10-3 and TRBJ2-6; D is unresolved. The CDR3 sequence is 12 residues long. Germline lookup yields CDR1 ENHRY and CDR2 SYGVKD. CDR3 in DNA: TGTGCCATCAGTGAGGGTCAGGCTACTGAAGCTTTC. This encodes CAISEGQATEAF.

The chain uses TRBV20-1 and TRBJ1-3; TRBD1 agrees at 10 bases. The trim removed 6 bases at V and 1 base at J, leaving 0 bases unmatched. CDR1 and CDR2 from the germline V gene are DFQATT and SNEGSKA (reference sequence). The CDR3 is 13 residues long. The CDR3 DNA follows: TGCAGTGCGGGACAGGGGTCTGGAAACACCATATATTTT. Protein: CSAGQGSGNTIYF.

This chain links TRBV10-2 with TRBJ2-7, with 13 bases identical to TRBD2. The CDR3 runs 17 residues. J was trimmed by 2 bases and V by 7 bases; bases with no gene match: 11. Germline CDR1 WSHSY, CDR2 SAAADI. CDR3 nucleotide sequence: TGCGCCAGCACCCAAGGGGCCGGACTAGCGGGAGCCTACGAGCAGTACTTC. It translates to CASTQGAGLAGAYEQYF.

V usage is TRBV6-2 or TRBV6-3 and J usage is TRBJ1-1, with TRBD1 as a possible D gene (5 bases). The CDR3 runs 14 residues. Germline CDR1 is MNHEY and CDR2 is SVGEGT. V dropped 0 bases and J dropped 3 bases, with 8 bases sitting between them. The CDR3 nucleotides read TGTGCCAGCAGTTACTCAAGGGGTTACACTGAAGCTTTCTTT. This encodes CASSYSRGYTEAFF.

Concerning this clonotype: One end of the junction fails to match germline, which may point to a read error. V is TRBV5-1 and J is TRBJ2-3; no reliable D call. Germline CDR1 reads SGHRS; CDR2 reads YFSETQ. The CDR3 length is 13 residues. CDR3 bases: TGTGCCAGCAGCCCGTTAGTGATGGATACGCAGTATTTT. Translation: CASSPLVMDTQYF. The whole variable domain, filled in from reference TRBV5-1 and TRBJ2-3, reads KAGVTQTPRYLIKTRGQQVTLSCSPISGHRSVSWYQQTPGQGLQFLFEYFSETQRNKGNFPGRFSGRQFSNSRSEMNVSTLELGDSALYLCASSPLVMDTQYFGPGTRLTVL.

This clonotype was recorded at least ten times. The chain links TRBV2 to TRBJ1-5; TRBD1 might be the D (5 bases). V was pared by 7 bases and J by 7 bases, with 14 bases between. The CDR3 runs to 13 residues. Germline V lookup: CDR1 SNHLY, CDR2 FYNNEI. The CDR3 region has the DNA TGTGCCAGCATTAATACCCAGGGCCAGCCCCAGCATTTT. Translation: CASINTQGQPQHF.

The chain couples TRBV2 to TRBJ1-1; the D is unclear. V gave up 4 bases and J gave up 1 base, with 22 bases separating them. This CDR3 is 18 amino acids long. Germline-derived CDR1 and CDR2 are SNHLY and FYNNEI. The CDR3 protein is CASSGTRRRDTSNTEAFF. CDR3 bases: TGTGCCAGCAGTGGAACAAGACGGAGAGACACTTCGAACACTGAAGCTTTCTTT.

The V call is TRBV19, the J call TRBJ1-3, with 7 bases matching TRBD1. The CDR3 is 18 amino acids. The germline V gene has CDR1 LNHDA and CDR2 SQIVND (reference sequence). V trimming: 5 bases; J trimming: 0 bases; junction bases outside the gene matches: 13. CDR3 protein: CASSPWDRIKDSGNTIYF. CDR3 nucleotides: TGTGCCAGTAGTCCCTGGGACAGAATTAAAGACTCTGGAAACACCATATATTTT.

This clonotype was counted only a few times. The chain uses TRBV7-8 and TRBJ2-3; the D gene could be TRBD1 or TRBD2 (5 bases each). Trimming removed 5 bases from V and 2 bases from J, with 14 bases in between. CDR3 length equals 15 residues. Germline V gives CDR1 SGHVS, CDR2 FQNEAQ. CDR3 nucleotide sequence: TGTGCCAGCAGCCAAAAGCCGGGACCCACAGATACGCAGTATTTT. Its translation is CASSQKPGPTDTQYF. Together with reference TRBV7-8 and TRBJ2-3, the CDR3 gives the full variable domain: GAGVSQSPRYKVAKRGQDVALRCDPISGHVSLFWYQQALGQGPEFLTYFQNEAQLDKSGLPSDRFFAERPEGSVSTLKIQRTQQEDSAVYLCASSQKPGPTDTQYFGPGTRLTVL.

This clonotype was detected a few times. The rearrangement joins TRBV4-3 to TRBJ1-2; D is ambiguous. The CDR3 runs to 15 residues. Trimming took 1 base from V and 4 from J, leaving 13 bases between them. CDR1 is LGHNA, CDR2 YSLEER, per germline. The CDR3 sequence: CASSQGQEPLYGYTF. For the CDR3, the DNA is TGCGCCAGCAGCCAAGGGCAGGAACCCCTCTATGGCTACACCTTC.

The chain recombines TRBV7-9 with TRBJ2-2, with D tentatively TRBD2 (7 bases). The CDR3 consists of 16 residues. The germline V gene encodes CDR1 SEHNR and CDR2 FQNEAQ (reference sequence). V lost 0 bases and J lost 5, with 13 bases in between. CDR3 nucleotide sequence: TGTGCCAGCAGCTTAGCTGGGGGGGGCCGAACCGGGGAGCTGTTTTTT. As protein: CASSLAGGGRTGELFF.